This TCR beta chain comes out of a study of regulatory T cells in long-lasting Graves disease. V shed 0 bases and J shed 7 bases, with 12 bases lying between them. This CDR3 region has 14 residues. Germline values: CDR1 LGHDT, CDR2 YNNKEL (reference sequence). CDR3-region Arm-PCR and iRepertoire HTBI primers produced the TCR beta libraries. TCRdb fed the multiplex PCR reads into MiXCR, producing one record per CDR3 protein. The sample carries about 500,000 distinct CDR3 sequences, around 11% recorded once. This clonotype was seen ten or more times. The antigen is not known. General observations from the study: No thyroid tissue was studied; the work used peripheral blood only.

Described time point: newly diagnosed GD, antithyroid drugs for less than 3 months. PBMC RNA served as the TCR library source. The same specimen was also included in a second study, on T cells in Graves' hyperthyroidism and ophthalmopathy. That work adds: Those with hyperthyroidism were 18 to 65 years old, newly diagnosed, and ill for under 2 months. The authors' 13 V-J model separated ophthalmopathy from stable hyperthyroidism. Model output signaled ophthalmopathy a median approximately 6 months ahead of onset.

The rearrangement uses TRBV3-1 and TRBJ2-5; maybe TRBD1 (5 bases). Specimen: peripheral blood mononuclear cells (PBMCs), collected at new diagnosis, from a patient treated with antithyroid drugs. This TCR derives from a woman in her twenties or thirties with Graves disease. The CDR3 reads CASSQDNRQWTQYF. CDR3 nucleotide sequence: TGTGCCAGCAGCCAAGATAACAGGCAATGGACCCAGTACTTC.